The TCR beta chain under discussion was sequenced for a study of T cell responses to AZD1222 COVID-19 vaccine. Turning to the study itself: Investigators merged groups given second doses at roughly 4 or roughly 12 weeks. Study findings and constraints: Donors in the cohort were predominantly white British and more often female, and clonal diversity was possibly underestimated. Repertoires were obtained only post-peak T cell response. The span of vaccine-associated CD4 TCRs extended across spike, with dominance at 160-218 and 743-854.

The CDR3 loop spans 12 amino acids. Germline values: CDR1 SQVTM, CDR2 ANQGSEA. Deletions cut 6 bases from V and 4 bases from J, with 10 bases between. As for this clone: Its antigen is undetermined.

Assay: immunoSEQ multiplex PCR; the TCRdb copy retains only in-frame clones and omits some. The table has approximately 130,000 clones, 91% seen once; the top ten hold 5% to 5.5%. This rearrangement joins TRBV29-1 to TRBJ1-5; weak D call: TRBD1 (6 bases). The origin of this receptor is an adult in good health. Sequencing was performed on peripheral blood, taken on day 0 of AZD1222 vaccination. The CDR3 DNA is TGCAGCGTAGGGGGTCCTAATCAGCCCCAGCATTTT. Its protein is CSVGGPNQPQHF.